A selection of T cell receptor beta chains follows, all from one sample in a study of cytomegalovirus exposure and HLA in healthy donors. Clones were sequenced by immunoSEQ multiplex PCR, and TCRdb holds only the in-frame ones, with some missing. The sample records some 93,000 clones, 78% being singletons. The sample comprised PBMCs. The receptors derive from a woman in her thirties or forties in good health and CMV-seronegative. CDR3s include the opening cysteine and the closing phenylalanine or tryptophan. Fields, in order: clone size, J gene, V gene, D gene, CDR3 length, CDR3 protein, CDR3 DNA. The D gene is left open where the match is weak. Size values are once, few and many counts, or a class for expanded clones, and some rows have none.

clone size: -
J gene: TRBJ2-2
V gene: TRBV6-4
D gene: -
CDR3 length: 13
CDR3 protein: CASSDSEAGELFF
CDR3 DNA: TGTGCCAGCAGTGACTCGGAGGCCGGGGAGCTGTTTTTT

clone size: once
J gene: TRBJ2-1
V gene: TRBV6-4
D gene: TRBD2
CDR3 length: 15
CDR3 protein: CASSQASGRGNEQFF
CDR3 DNA: TGTGCCAGCAGCCAGGCTAGCGGGAGAGGAAATGAGCAGTTCTTC

clone size: -
J gene: TRBJ1-6
V gene: TRBV27
D gene: TRBD1
CDR3 length: 15
CDR3 protein: CASRSGTGSGSPLHF
CDR3 DNA: TGTGCCAGTCGTTCCGGGACAGGGAGTGGATCACCCCTCCACTTT

clone size: -
J gene: TRBJ2-1
V gene: TRBV7-2
D gene: -
CDR3 length: 14
CDR3 protein: CASSFLTNHNEQFF
CDR3 DNA: TGTGCCAGCAGCTTCCTAACGAATCACAATGAGCAGTTCTTC

clone size: few
J gene: TRBJ2-5
V gene: TRBV15
D gene: TRBD1
CDR3 length: 13
CDR3 protein: CATGEGQQETQYF
CDR3 DNA: TGTGCCACCGGAGAGGGACAGCAAGAGACCCAGTACTTC

clone size: -
J gene: TRBJ1-5
V gene: TRBV7-2
D gene: -
CDR3 length: 15
CDR3 protein: CASSLREGINQPQHF
CDR3 DNA: TGTGCCAGCAGCCTAAGGGAGGGCATCAATCAGCCCCAGCATTTT

clone size: -
J gene: TRBJ2-7
V gene: TRBV9
D gene: -
CDR3 length: 14
CDR3 protein: CASSPGPTMGEQYF
CDR3 DNA: TGTGCCAGCAGCCCAGGGCCTACCATGGGGGAGCAGTACTTC

clone size: -
J gene: TRBJ1-2
V gene: TRBV5-6
D gene: -
CDR3 length: 15
CDR3 protein: CASSLGQGGFYGYTF
CDR3 DNA: TGTGCCAGCAGCTTGGGGCAGGGCGGTTTCTATGGCTACACCTTC

clone size: once
J gene: TRBJ2-5
V gene: TRBV27
D gene: TRBD1
CDR3 length: 15
CDR3 protein: CASSLWTGSQETQYF
CDR3 DNA: TGTGCCAGCAGTTTATGGACAGGGAGTCAAGAGACCCAGTACTTC

clone size: -
J gene: TRBJ1-2
V gene: TRBV12-5
D gene: -
CDR3 length: 12
CDR3 protein: CASGAENYGYTF
CDR3 DNA: TGTGCTAGTGGCGCAGAAAACTATGGCTACACCTTC

clone size: -
J gene: TRBJ1-3
V gene: TRBV5-1
D gene: -
CDR3 length: 15
CDR3 protein: CASSRDTFSGNTIYF
CDR3 DNA: TGCGCCAGCAGCCGGGACACGTTCTCTGGAAACACCATATATTTT

clone size: once
J gene: TRBJ1-3
V gene: TRBV5-4
D gene: -
CDR3 length: 14
CDR3 protein: CASSLDSSGNTIYF
CDR3 DNA: TGTGCCAGCAGCTTGGACAGCAGTGGAAACACCATATATTTT

clone size: few
J gene: TRBJ1-2
V gene: TRBV10-1
D gene: -
CDR3 length: 14
CDR3 protein: CASNGGFPGDGYTF
CDR3 DNA: TGCGCCAGCAACGGAGGTTTCCCAGGGGATGGCTACACCTTC

clone size: -
J gene: TRBJ1-5
V gene: TRBV19
D gene: TRBD1
CDR3 length: 17
CDR3 protein: CASSPRTGTVSNQPQHF
CDR3 DNA: TGTGCCAGTAGTCCGCGCACTGGGACAGTTAGCAATCAGCCCCAGCATTTT

clone size: -
J gene: TRBJ2-2
V gene: TRBV18
D gene: -
CDR3 length: 13
CDR3 protein: CASSPLDTGELFF
CDR3 DNA: TGTGCCAGCTCACCACTCGACACCGGGGAGCTGTTTTTT

clone size: -
J gene: TRBJ2-7
V gene: TRBV5-1
D gene: TRBD2
CDR3 length: 13
CDR3 protein: CASDWGGGGEQYF
CDR3 DNA: TGCGCCAGCGACTGGGGGGGTGGAGGCGAGCAGTACTTC

clone size: -
J gene: TRBJ1-2
V gene: TRBV9
D gene: -
CDR3 length: 13
CDR3 protein: CASSFRTNYGYTF
CDR3 DNA: TGTGCCAGCAGCTTCCGGACAAACTATGGCTACACCTTC

clone size: -
J gene: TRBJ2-5
V gene: TRBV28
D gene: TRBD2
CDR3 length: 12
CDR3 protein: CASSLAGDEQYF
CDR3 DNA: TGTGCCAGCAGTTTGGCGGGGGATGAGCAGTACTTC

clone size: -
J gene: TRBJ1-4
V gene: TRBV11-2
D gene: TRBD1
CDR3 length: 14
CDR3 protein: CASSLNRGREKLFF
CDR3 DNA: TGTGCCAGCAGCTTAAACAGGGGTCGCGAAAAACTGTTTTTT

clone size: -
J gene: TRBJ2-3
V gene: TRBV4-2
D gene: TRBD2
CDR3 length: 15
CDR3 protein: CASSPPGLAADTQYF
CDR3 DNA: TGTGCCAGCAGCCCTCCGGGACTAGCGGCAGATACGCAGTATTTT

clone size: -
J gene: TRBJ2-7
V gene: TRBV19
D gene: TRBD2
CDR3 length: 15
CDR3 protein: CASSIIAGSFYEQYF
CDR3 DNA: TGTGCCAGTAGTATTATAGCGGGAAGCTTTTACGAGCAGTACTTC

clone size: few
J gene: TRBJ2-2
V gene: TRBV7-9
D gene: TRBD1
CDR3 length: 15
CDR3 protein: CASSLGDRESGELFF
CDR3 DNA: TGTGCCAGCAGCTTAGGGGACAGGGAGAGCGGGGAGCTGTTTTTT

clone size: -
J gene: TRBJ1-1
V gene: TRBV6-1
D gene: -
CDR3 length: 12
CDR3 protein: CASRGQNTEAFF
CDR3 DNA: TGTGCCAGCAGGGGACAGAACACTGAAGCTTTCTTT

clone size: -
J gene: TRBJ2-2
V gene: TRBV11-3
D gene: TRBD1
CDR3 length: 15
CDR3 protein: CASSLGDRVAGELFF
CDR3 DNA: TGTGCCAGCAGCTTAGGGGACAGGGTCGCCGGGGAGCTGTTTTTT

clone size: few
J gene: TRBJ1-1
V gene: TRBV5-1
D gene: TRBD1
CDR3 length: 15
CDR3 protein: CASSWAGTGLSEAFF
CDR3 DNA: TGCGCCAGCAGCTGGGCCGGGACAGGGCTTTCTGAAGCTTTCTTT

clone size: few
J gene: TRBJ1-4
V gene: TRBV5-1
D gene: TRBD1
CDR3 length: 14
CDR3 protein: CASSLVGGASSGFF
CDR3 DNA: TGCGCCAGCAGCTTGGTAGGGGGCGCTTCTTCGGGGTTTTTT

clone size: -
J gene: TRBJ2-1
V gene: TRBV7-6
D gene: TRBD1
CDR3 length: 14
CDR3 protein: CASSPDRDGNEQFF
CDR3 DNA: TGTGCCAGCAGCCCGGACAGGGATGGTAATGAGCAGTTCTTC

clone size: -
J gene: TRBJ1-2
V gene: TRBV6-5
D gene: -
CDR3 length: 15
CDR3 protein: CASSYSEAGNYGYTF
CDR3 DNA: TGTGCCAGCAGTTACTCGGAGGCAGGAAACTATGGCTACACCTTC

clone size: -
J gene: TRBJ2-1
V gene: TRBV5-4
D gene: TRBD1
CDR3 length: 15
CDR3 protein: CASSLTQGTYNEQFF
CDR3 DNA: TGTGCCAGCAGCTTGACACAGGGGACATACAATGAGCAGTTCTTC

clone size: -
J gene: TRBJ2-1
V gene: TRBV28
D gene: -
CDR3 length: 12
CDR3 protein: CASSFWAQSQFF
CDR3 DNA: TGTGCCAGCAGTTTTTGGGCCCAATCGCAGTTCTTC

clone size: -
J gene: TRBJ2-2
V gene: TRBV6-1
D gene: TRBD2
CDR3 length: 15
CDR3 protein: CASTLLAGDAGELFF
CDR3 DNA: TGTGCCAGCACCCTACTAGCGGGAGACGCCGGGGAGCTGTTTTTT

clone size: -
J gene: TRBJ2-3
V gene: TRBV19
D gene: -
CDR3 length: 13
CDR3 protein: CASSKAGSDTQYF
CDR3 DNA: TGTGCCAGTAGTAAGGCGGGGTCAGATACGCAGTATTTT

clone size: few
J gene: TRBJ1-2
V gene: TRBV10-3
D gene: -
CDR3 length: 13
CDR3 protein: CAISGGVLYGYTF
CDR3 DNA: TGTGCCATCAGTGGGGGAGTCTTATATGGCTACACCTTC

clone size: -
J gene: TRBJ2-7
V gene: TRBV25-1
D gene: -
CDR3 length: 12
CDR3 protein: CASSDPRREQYF
CDR3 DNA: TGTGCCAGCAGTGATCCCAGGCGCGAGCAGTACTTC

clone size: -
J gene: TRBJ2-2
V gene: TRBV4-2
D gene: TRBD1
CDR3 length: 18
CDR3 protein: CASSQVRGKGAITGELFF
CDR3 DNA: TGTGCCAGCAGCCAAGTTAGGGGGAAGGGGGCCATCACCGGGGAGCTGTTTTTT

clone size: -
J gene: TRBJ2-7
V gene: TRBV13
D gene: TRBD2
CDR3 length: 14
CDR3 protein: CASSPGTSGNEQYF
CDR3 DNA: TGTGCCAGCAGCCCAGGGACTAGCGGGAACGAGCAGTACTTC

clone size: -
J gene: TRBJ1-5
V gene: TRBV6-5
D gene: -
CDR3 length: 14
CDR3 protein: CASRPLEGNQPQHF
CDR3 DNA: TGTGCCAGCAGGCCACTAGAAGGCAATCAGCCCCAGCATTTT

clone size: -
J gene: TRBJ2-3
V gene: TRBV14
D gene: TRBD1
CDR3 length: 16
CDR3 protein: CASSRRDRARTDTQYF
CDR3 DNA: TGTGCCAGCAGCCGTCGAGACAGGGCACGCACAGATACGCAGTATTTT

clone size: -
J gene: TRBJ2-6
V gene: TRBV6-4
D gene: TRBD1
CDR3 length: 19
CDR3 protein: CASTLFVWQGAAGANVLTF
CDR3 DNA: TGTGCCAGCACCCTTTTTGTTTGGCAGGGGGCAGCCGGGGCCAACGTCCTGACTTTC

clone size: few
J gene: TRBJ2-5
V gene: TRBV6-5
D gene: -
CDR3 length: 14
CDR3 protein: CASSYSRVGETQYF
CDR3 DNA: TGTGCCAGCAGTTACTCGAGGGTTGGGGAGACCCAGTACTTC

clone size: -
J gene: TRBJ1-2
V gene: TRBV5-4
D gene: -
CDR3 length: 13
CDR3 protein: CASSFPSSDGYTF
CDR3 DNA: TGTGCCAGCAGCTTCCCCTCCAGTGATGGCTACACCTTC

clone size: -
J gene: TRBJ2-7
V gene: TRBV7-3
D gene: TRBD1
CDR3 length: 14
CDR3 protein: CASSEGGAGYEQYF
CDR3 DNA: TGTGCCAGCAGCGAAGGGGGCGCCGGGTACGAGCAGTACTTC

clone size: -
J gene: TRBJ2-7
V gene: TRBV19
D gene: TRBD2
CDR3 length: 21
CDR3 protein: CASRREKYRFPGLAGAYEQYF
CDR3 DNA: TGTGCCAGTAGGAGAGAGAAGTACCGGTTCCCCGGACTAGCGGGAGCCTACGAGCAGTACTTC